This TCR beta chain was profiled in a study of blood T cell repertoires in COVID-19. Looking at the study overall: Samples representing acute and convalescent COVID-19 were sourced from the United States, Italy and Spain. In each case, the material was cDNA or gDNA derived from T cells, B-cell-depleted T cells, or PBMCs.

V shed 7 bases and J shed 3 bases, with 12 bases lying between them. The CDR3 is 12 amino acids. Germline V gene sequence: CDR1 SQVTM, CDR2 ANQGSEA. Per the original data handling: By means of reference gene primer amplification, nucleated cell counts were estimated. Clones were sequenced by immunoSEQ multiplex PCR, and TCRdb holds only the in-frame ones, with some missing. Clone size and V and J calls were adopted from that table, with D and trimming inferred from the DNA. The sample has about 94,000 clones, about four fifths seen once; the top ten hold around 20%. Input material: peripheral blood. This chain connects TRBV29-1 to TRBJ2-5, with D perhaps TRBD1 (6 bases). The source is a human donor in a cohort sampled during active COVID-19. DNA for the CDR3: TGCAGCGCCAGACAGGTTGAAGAGACCCAGTACTTC. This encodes CSARQVEETQYF.